The clone carrying this T cell receptor (beta chain) has just a few counts. The antigen is unknown. The data are from a study of T cell repertoires in cytomegalovirus infection. Study as a whole: Matching HLA type and CMV infection were both indicated by public TCR beta signatures.

General study findings and limits: HLA-C-restricted CMV clonotypes gave the most frequent clonotype in two of eight donors. Identification of carriers of CMV plus the relevant HLA was achieved through cumulative public TCR beta family frequency.

TCRdb independently ran MiXCR on the reads; one entry per CDR3 protein. The data hold approximately 200,000 distinct CDR3 sequences, with 22% observed a single time. CDR1 SGHRS and CDR2 YFSETQ come from the germline V gene. Losses at the gene ends were 10 bases for V and 7 bases for J; bases not matched to a gene: 11. The CDR3 runs to 14 residues. The chain has TRBV5-1 and TRBJ1-5; the match to TRBD1 covers 10 bases. The TCR comes from a human donor in good health (CMV status not recorded). Some clones in this sample may be carry-over from other donors' samples. Sequences were obtained from CD8+ T cells from PBMCs. Here the CDR3 DNA reads TGCGCCGGGGAGTTGGGACAGGGGCGCCAGCCCCAGCATTTT. Translated: CAGELGQGRQPQHF.